The rows below give T cell receptor beta chains drawn from one sample of a study of blood T cells in healthy people across ages. MiXCR, applied by TCRdb to the 5' RACE reads, yields one record per CDR3 protein. The sample consists of under 2,000,000 distinct CDR3 sequences, roughly 50% of them appearing once. The sequencing sample was made of blood. All receptors come from a woman between 40 and 50 years old in good health. CDR3s include the opening cysteine and the closing phenylalanine or tryptophan.

v_gene,CDR3aa
TRBV20-1,CSARGTRGKYNEQFF
TRBV7-2,CASSFRGITNEKLFF
TRBV28,CASRRALKGAFF
TRBV20-1,CSVSRGGAYNEQFF
TRBV4-2,CASSQAVPGLAGGPTDTQYF
TRBV4-1,CASSLGDRASYEQYF
TRBV20-1,CSAPGGGSEQYF
TRBV29-1,CSVERDRNYGYTF
TRBV20-1,CSARDRILAGSNEQFF
TRBV27,CASSGRAFSQPQHF
TRBV20-1,CSAGVTSGGAMNTGELFF
TRBV4-3,CASSQGTGGYGYTF
TRBV29-1,CSVAREATNEKLFF
TRBV12-5,CASGLVQGTSSYNEQFF
TRBV7-2,CASSSSTSGGPYQETQYF
TRBV20-1,CSASPGSEQFF
TRBV5-5,CASSLALPSNQPQHF
TRBV3-1,CASSPRTGGERYTF
TRBV6-2/TRBV6-3,CATAVTLGGRYNEQFF
TRBV6-1,CASSEAPEGYEQYF
TRBV6-5,CASRTGGGAPQHF
TRBV6-5,CATSWGGTSPTDTQYF
TRBV29-1,CSVAGGKIGETQYF
TRBV27,CASSPGQPGPYEQFF
TRBV6-5,CASSYLRIDTLSPYEQYF
TRBV12-3/TRBV12-4,CASSPYSGGALYNEQFF
TRBV28,CASRTGTGVGYTF
TRBV7-3,CASSLTNSPNYGYTF
TRBV12-3/TRBV12-4,CATNDRGGISYNEQFF
TRBV20-1,CSGTTGCEQYF
TRBV20-1,CSARRGGFSSGANVLTF
TRBV4-3,CASSQVTRGLAGGNEQFF
TRBV5-1,CASSSAALRDSPLHF
TRBV3-1,CASSQEAVGAEAFF
TRBV4-2,CASSPIFGFDQPQHF
TRBV29-1,CSVGLSGASYNEQFF
TRBV12-3/TRBV12-4,CASSLARGSYNEQYF
TRBV29-1,CSVEAWTDTQYF
TRBV12-3/TRBV12-4,CASSLASRNYGYTF
TRBV28,CASRSGQGTIYEQYF
TRBV6-2/TRBV6-3,CASRRTGGPYEQYF
TRBV4-3,CASSQTVFNEQFF
TRBV5-1,CASSLGAGSAYEQYF
TRBV29-1,CSVGPSGTEQFF
TRBV2,CASRVTAGVWTQYF
TRBV7-8,CASSLAFQGAYSGANVLTF
TRBV6-5,CASRNTDIRPYNEQFF
TRBV20-1,CSASKSGANVLTF
TRBV20-1,CSAWGQGAEKLFF
TRBV4-2,CASSQDELVKNIQYF
TRBV12-3/TRBV12-4,CASSLGAVRSGANVLTF
TRBV20-1,CSARELTGRGTQYF
TRBV11-2,CASSLVGRGLGKQYF
TRBV7-9,CASTLQGNYGYTF
TRBV18,CASSPGLADNEQFF
TRBV5-6,CASSLSYAGGPQETQYF
TRBV29-1,CSVESQGGTEAFF
TRBV27,CASSVRQAETQYF